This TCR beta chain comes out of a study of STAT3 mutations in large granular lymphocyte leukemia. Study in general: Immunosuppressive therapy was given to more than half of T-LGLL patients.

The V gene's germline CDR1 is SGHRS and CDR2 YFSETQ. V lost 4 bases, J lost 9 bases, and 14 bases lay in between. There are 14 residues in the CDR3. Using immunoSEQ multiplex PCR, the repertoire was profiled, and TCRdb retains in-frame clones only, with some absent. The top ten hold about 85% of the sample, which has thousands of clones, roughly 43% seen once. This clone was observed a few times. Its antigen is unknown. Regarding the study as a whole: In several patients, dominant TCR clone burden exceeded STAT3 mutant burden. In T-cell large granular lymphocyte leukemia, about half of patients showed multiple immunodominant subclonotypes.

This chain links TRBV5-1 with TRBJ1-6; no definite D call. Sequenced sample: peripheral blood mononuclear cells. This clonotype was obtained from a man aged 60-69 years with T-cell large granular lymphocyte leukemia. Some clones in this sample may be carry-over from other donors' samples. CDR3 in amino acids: CASSAVGPSSPLHF. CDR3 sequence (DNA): TGCGCCAGCAGCGCCGTCGGACCGAGTTCACCCCTCCACTTT.